Included here is one T cell receptor (beta chain) sequence, with context. Its matching antigen is unknown. The CDR3 has 17 amino acids. V lost 5 bases to trimming and J lost 0 bases, with 18 bases between them. CDR1 SEHNR and CDR2 FQNEAQ come from the germline V gene (reference sequence). This entry is derived from a study of T cell repertoires in cytomegalovirus infection. About the research overall: The public TCR beta signatures pointed to both CMV infection and matching HLA type. Findings of the study overall: In two of eight donors, the top clonotype was HLA-C-restricted CMV-specific.

Each CDR3 protein gets one entry after TCRdb re-called the reads with MiXCR. The sample includes approximately 600,000 distinct CDR3 sequences, approximately 40% seen only once; the top ten take over 45%. This receptor was obtained from a human donor in good health (CMV status not recorded). Some clones in this sample may be carry-over from other donors' samples. V and J are TRBV7-9 and TRBJ2-3; D is unresolved. Source: cultured PBMCs, taken from culture after CMV antigen stimulation. CDR3 region: CASSPPFFGVSTDTQYF. The CDR3 DNA reads as TGTGCCAGCAGCCCTCCTTTTTTTGGGGTTAGCACAGATACGCAGTATTTT.